The rows below give T cell receptor beta chains drawn from one sample of a study of cytomegalovirus exposure and HLA in healthy donors. Using immunoSEQ multiplex PCR, the repertoire was profiled, and TCRdb retains in-frame clones only, with some absent. The repertoire holds roughly 130,000 clones, almost 90% seen once, with about 1.4% in the top ten. Specimen: PBMCs. The origin of the receptors is a man in his thirties or forties in good health and CMV-seronegative. Both conserved end residues are part of each CDR3. Each record gives: V gene, clone size, D gene, J gene, CDR3 DNA, CDR3 protein. D genes are given only for firm matches. Expanded clones are given a class, and other clones once, few, many or no size at all.

TRBV28	-	TRBD1	TRBJ1-5	TGTGCCAGCAGTTTGGGACAGGAGGATCAGCCCCAGCATTTT	CASSLGQEDQPQHF
TRBV5-1	-	-	TRBJ1-1	TGCGCCAGCAGCTCTTTCCAGGGGAACACTGAAGCTTTCTTT	CASSSFQGNTEAFF
TRBV4-1	-	TRBD1	TRBJ1-1	TGCGCCAGCAGCCAGGCAGGGGGCGCGTTTGGCACTGAAGCTTTCTTT	CASSQAGGAFGTEAFF
TRBV6-5	-	-	TRBJ2-5	TGTGCCAGCAGTTACTCAACAGAGCAAGAGACCCAGTACTTC	CASSYSTEQETQYF
TRBV6-6	-	-	TRBJ1-3	TGTGCCAGCAGTTACGGCACACCCTCTGGAAACACCATATATTTT	CASSYGTPSGNTIYF
TRBV6-5	-	-	TRBJ2-1	TGTGCCAGCAGTGAAGGGGGAAATGAGCAGTTCTTC	CASSEGGNEQFF
TRBV5-1	-	TRBD2	TRBJ2-3	TGCGCCAGCAGCTCCCTGGGAGCGGGATCCACAGATACGCAGTATTTT	CASSSLGAGSTDTQYF
TRBV21-1	-	-	TRBJ2-7	TGTGCCAGCAGCAAAGCGAAGGGAGAGGACTACGAGCAGTACTTC	CASSKAKGEDYEQYF
TRBV19	-	-	TRBJ1-1	TGTGCCAGTAGTTCCGCGGTCAACACTGAAGCTTTCTTT	CASSSAVNTEAFF
TRBV2	-	-	TRBJ1-2	TGTGCCAGCAGTGAACGGGGGGGCTATGGCTACACCTTC	CASSERGGYGYTF
TRBV7-7	-	TRBD1	TRBJ2-1	TGTGCCAGCAGCTCCGGGACAGGGGACAATGAGCAGTTCTTC	CASSSGTGDNEQFF
TRBV2	-	TRBD1	TRBJ2-7	TGTGCCAGCAGTATACTGGGGACAGGGAGGGACGAGCAGTACTTC	CASSILGTGRDEQYF
TRBV7-3	-	TRBD2	TRBJ2-1	TGTGCCAGCAGCTTAATGGGGACTAGCGGGCCTATTTACAATGAGCAGTTCTTC	CASSLMGTSGPIYNEQFF
TRBV10-3	once	TRBD1	TRBJ1-5	TGTGCCATCAGCGCGGACAGGGCGGTTCAGCCCCAGCATTTT	CAISADRAVQPQHF
TRBV19	-	-	TRBJ1-2	TGTGCCAGTAGTATCACGGCAGGCCTAGCTACTAACTATGGCTACACCTTC	CASSITAGLATNYGYTF
TRBV7-2	-	-	TRBJ2-1	TGTGCCAGCAGCTTAGTCGGGATTGAGCAGTTCTTC	CASSLVGIEQFF
TRBV4-1	-	-	TRBJ2-3	TGCGCCAGCAGCCAAGGCGGGATTCGCACAGATACGCAGTATTTT	CASSQGGIRTDTQYF
TRBV6-5	-	-	TRBJ1-1	TGTGCCAGCAGCCCGGGGGGGGCCACTGAAGCTTTCTTT	CASSPGGATEAFF
TRBV7-2	-	-	TRBJ1-1	TGTGCCAGCAGCTTAACCGGGAACACTGAAGCTTTCTTT	CASSLTGNTEAFF
TRBV6-1	-	TRBD1	TRBJ2-2	TGTGCCAGGGGGGAGGACAGGGGTCGCACCGGGGAGCTGTTTTTT	CARGEDRGRTGELFF
TRBV7-2	-	-	TRBJ2-1	TGTGCCAGCAGCTCCCCCTCAGGGGCCAGCGATTACAATGAGCAGTTCTTC	CASSSPSGASDYNEQFF
TRBV7-9	-	-	TRBJ2-7	TGTGCCAGCAGTCCCGAGTCCTCCTACGAGCAGTACTTC	CASSPESSYEQYF
TRBV5-1	-	TRBD1	TRBJ2-5	TGCGCCAGCAGCGCGGGACAGGGCTGGGAGACCCAGTACTTC	CASSAGQGWETQYF
TRBV5-6	-	-	TRBJ1-5	TGTGCCAGCAGCCGAAGGACAGAACGGAGCAATCAGCCCCAGCATTTT	CASSRRTERSNQPQHF
TRBV15	-	-	TRBJ2-6	TGTGCCACCAGCGGCGACAGCTCTGGGGCCAACGTCCTGACTTTC	CATSGDSSGANVLTF
TRBV14	-	TRBD2	TRBJ2-1	TGTGCCAGCAGCTCCAGCGGGATATCTTACAATGAGCAGTTCTTC	CASSSSGISYNEQFF
TRBV21-1	-	-	TRBJ2-4	TGTGCCAGTCCTAGCGGGGGAGGTTTGAACATTCAGTACTTC	CASPSGGGLNIQYF